This T cell receptor (beta chain) appears in the sequencing data of a study of T-cell reconstitution after alpha-beta-depleted transplantation in children. CDR1 LGHNA and CDR2 YNFKEQ come from the germline V gene. The CDR3 spans 16 residues. Trimming removed 0 bases at V and 3 bases at J, with 12 bases between. Using unique molecular identifiers, the investigators prepared the TCRbeta library. Via MiXCR, TCRdb re-called the PCR reads, giving one row per CDR3 protein. The sample has some 500,000 distinct CDR3 sequences, around 20% seen once. Sequenced here: PBMCs from the stem cell graft donor, sampled from the stem cell graft. This TCR came from a human donor who donated a stem cell graft to a child with acute lymphoblastic leukemia. The chain carries TRBV4-2 and TRBJ2-1; D remains ambiguous. CDR3 region: CASSQDSSSLYNEQFF. CDR3 DNA sequence: TGTGCCAGCAGCCAAGATTCTTCGTCTCTCTACAATGAGCAGTTCTTC.